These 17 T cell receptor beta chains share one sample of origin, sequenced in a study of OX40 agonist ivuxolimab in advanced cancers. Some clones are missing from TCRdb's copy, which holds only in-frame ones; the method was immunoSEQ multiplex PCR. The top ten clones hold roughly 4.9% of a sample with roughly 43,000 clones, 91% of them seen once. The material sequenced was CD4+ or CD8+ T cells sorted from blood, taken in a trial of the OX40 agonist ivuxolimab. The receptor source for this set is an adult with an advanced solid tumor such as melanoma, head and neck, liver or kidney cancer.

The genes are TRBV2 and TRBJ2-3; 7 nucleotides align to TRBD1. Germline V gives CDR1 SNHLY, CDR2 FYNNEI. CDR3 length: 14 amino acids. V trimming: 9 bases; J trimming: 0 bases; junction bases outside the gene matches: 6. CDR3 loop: CARTGDTSTDTQYF. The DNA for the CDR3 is TGTGCCAGAACAGGGGATACTAGCACAGATACGCAGTATTTT.

The CDR3 is CASSTLAGGSNQTQYF. The DNA of the CDR3 is TGTGCCAGCAGTACGTTAGCGGGAGGATCCAATCAGACCCAGTACTTC. The chain recombines TRBV27 with TRBJ2-5; 10 nucleotides match TRBD2. CDR3 length equals 16 residues. Germline CDR1 is MNHEY and CDR2 is SMNVEV (reference sequence). V dropped 5 bases and J dropped 6; count of bases not matched to a gene: 12.

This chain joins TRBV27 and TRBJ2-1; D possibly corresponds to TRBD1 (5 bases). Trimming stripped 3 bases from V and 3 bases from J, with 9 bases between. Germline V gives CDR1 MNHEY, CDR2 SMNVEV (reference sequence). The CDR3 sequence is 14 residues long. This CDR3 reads CASSFEGHYNEQFF. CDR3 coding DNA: TGTGCCAGCAGTTTTGAAGGACACTACAATGAGCAGTTCTTC.

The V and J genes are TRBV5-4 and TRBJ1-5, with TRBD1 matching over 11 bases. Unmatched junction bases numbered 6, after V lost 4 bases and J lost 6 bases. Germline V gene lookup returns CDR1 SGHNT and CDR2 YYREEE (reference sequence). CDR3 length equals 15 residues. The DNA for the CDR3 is TGTGCCAGCAGCCCCGGACAGGGGGCAGCTCAGCCCCAGCATTTT. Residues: CASSPGQGAAQPQHF.

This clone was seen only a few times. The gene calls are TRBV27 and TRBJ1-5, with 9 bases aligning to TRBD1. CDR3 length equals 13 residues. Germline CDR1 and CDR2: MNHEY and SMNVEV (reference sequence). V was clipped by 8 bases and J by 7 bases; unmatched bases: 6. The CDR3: CASGWDREQPQHF. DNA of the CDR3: TGTGCCAGCGGGTGGGACAGGGAACAGCCCCAGCATTTT.

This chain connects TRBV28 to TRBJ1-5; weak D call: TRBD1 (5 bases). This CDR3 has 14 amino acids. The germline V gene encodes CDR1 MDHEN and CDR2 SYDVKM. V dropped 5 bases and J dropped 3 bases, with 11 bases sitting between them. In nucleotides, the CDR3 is TGTGCCAGCAGTCGTCCGGGGCCCAATCAGCCCCAGCATTTT. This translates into CASSRPGPNQPQHF. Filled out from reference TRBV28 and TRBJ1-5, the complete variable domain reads DVKVTQSSRYLVKRTGEKVFLECVQDMDHENMFWYRQDPGLGLRLIYFSYDVKMKEKGDIPEGYSVSREKKERFSLILESASTNQTSMYLCASSRPGPNQPQHFGDGTRLSIL.

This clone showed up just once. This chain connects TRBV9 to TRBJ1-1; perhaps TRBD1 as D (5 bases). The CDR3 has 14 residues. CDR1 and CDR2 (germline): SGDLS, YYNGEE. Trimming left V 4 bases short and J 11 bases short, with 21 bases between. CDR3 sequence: CASSPVRSGDWAFF. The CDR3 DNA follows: TGTGCCAGCAGCCCCGTAAGATCGGGGGATTGGGCTTTCTTT.

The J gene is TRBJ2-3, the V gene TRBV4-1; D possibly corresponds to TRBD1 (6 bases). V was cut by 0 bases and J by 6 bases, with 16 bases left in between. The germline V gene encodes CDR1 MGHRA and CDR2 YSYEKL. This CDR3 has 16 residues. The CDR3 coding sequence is TGCGCCAGCAGCCAAGAGGGGGCTGTAATATCCGATACGCAGTATTTT. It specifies CASSQEGAVISDTQYF.

CDR3 loop: CASSQGVQVANYGYTF. The CDR3 DNA is TGCGCCAGCAGCCAAGGGGTCCAGGTCGCTAACTATGGCTACACCTTC. The chain couples TRBV4-1 to TRBJ1-2; D unresolved. This CDR3 spans 16 amino acids. The germline V and J ends were trimmed by 1 base and 0 bases, with 12 bases remaining between them. From germline, CDR1 is MGHRA and CDR2 YSYEKL.

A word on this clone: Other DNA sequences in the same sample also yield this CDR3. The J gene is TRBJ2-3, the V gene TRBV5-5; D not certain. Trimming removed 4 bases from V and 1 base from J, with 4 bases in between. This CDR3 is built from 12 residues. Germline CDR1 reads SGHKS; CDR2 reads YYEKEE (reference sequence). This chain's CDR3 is CASSPGTDTQYF. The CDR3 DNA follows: TGTGCCAGCAGCCCTGGCACAGATACGCAGTATTTT.

This CDR3 reads CASSPHGQVDYNEQFF. The DNA for the CDR3 is TGTGCCAGCAGCCCCCACGGTCAGGTGGACTACAATGAGCAGTTCTTC. V is TRBV11-3 and J is TRBJ2-1; no firm D call. The germline CDR1 and CDR2 sequences are SGHNT and YENEEA. V lost 5 bases and J 3 bases, leaving 17 bases between the germline ends. The CDR3 runs 16 residues.

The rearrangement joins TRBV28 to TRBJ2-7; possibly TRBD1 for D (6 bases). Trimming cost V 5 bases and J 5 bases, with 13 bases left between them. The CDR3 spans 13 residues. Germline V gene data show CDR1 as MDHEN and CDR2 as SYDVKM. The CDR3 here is CASSPWTVHEQYF. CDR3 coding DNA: TGTGCCAGCAGTCCGTGGACAGTTCACGAGCAGTACTTC.

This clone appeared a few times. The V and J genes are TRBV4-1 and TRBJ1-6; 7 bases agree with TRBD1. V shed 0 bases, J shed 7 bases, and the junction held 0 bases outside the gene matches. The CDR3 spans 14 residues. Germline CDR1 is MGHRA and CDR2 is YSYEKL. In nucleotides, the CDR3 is TGCGCCAGCAGCCAAGAGACAGGGAATTCACCCCTCCACTTT. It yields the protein CASSQETGNSPLHF.

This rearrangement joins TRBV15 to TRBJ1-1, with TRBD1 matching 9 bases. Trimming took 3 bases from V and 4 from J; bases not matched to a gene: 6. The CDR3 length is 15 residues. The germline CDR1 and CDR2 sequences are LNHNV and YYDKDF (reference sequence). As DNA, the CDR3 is TGTGCCACCAGCAGCACAGGGGGCCGGGGCACTGAAGCTTTCTTT. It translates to CATSSTGGRGTEAFF.

CDR3 sequence: CASSRLAGETQYF. Written as DNA, the CDR3 is TGTGCCAGCAGTCGACTAGCGGGAGAGACCCAGTACTTC. The V gene is TRBV6-5, the J gene TRBJ2-5, with 10 bases matching TRBD2. The CDR3 runs to 13 residues. From germline, CDR1 is MNHEY and CDR2 SVGAGI. The V segment lost 5 bases and the J segment 4 bases; nucleotides outside the gene matches: 1.

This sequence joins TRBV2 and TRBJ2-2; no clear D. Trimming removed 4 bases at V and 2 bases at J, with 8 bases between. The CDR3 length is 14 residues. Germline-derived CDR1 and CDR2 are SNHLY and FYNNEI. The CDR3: CASSGVGNTGELFF. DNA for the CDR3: TGTGCCAGCAGTGGGGTCGGTAACACCGGGGAGCTGTTTTTT.

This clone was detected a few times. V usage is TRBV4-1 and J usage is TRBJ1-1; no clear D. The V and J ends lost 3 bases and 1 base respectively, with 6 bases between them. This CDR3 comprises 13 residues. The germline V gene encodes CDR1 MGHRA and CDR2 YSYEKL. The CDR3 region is CASSHTQNTEAFF. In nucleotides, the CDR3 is TGCGCCAGCAGCCATACCCAGAACACTGAAGCTTTCTTT.